Below are 5 T cell receptor beta chains sequenced from a single sample in a study of OX40 agonist ivuxolimab in advanced cancers. The repertoire was sequenced with immunoSEQ multiplex PCR; TCRdb's copy has only in-frame clones and lacks some. The sample holds some 77,000 clones, about 93% seen once. This specimen consisted of CD4+ or CD8+ T cells sorted from blood, obtained in a trial of the OX40 agonist ivuxolimab. All receptors come from an adult with an advanced solid tumor such as melanoma, head and neck, liver or kidney cancer.

The V and J genes are TRBV5-1 and TRBJ2-3, with 8 bases matching TRBD1. Germline lookup yields CDR1 SGHRS and CDR2 YFSETQ. There are 14 residues in the CDR3. J was trimmed by 4 bases and V by 4 bases; bases with no gene match: 5. This chain's CDR3 is CASSADREADTQYF. The CDR3 DNA follows: TGCGCCAGCAGCGCGGACAGGGAAGCAGATACGCAGTATTTT.

The rearrangement links TRBV9 to TRBJ1-5; TRBD1 might be the D (6 bases). Trimming left V 5 bases short and J 1 base short, with 10 bases between. The CDR3 loop spans 14 amino acids. Looked up from germline, CDR1 is SGDLS and CDR2 is YYNGEE. The chain's CDR3 is CASSLGGSNQPQHF. The CDR3 region has the DNA TGTGCCAGCAGTCTAGGGGGGAGCAATCAGCCCCAGCATTTT.

The V call is TRBV2, the J call TRBJ2-3; 15 bases agree with TRBD2. The CDR3 runs 18 residues. Losses at the gene ends were 6 bases for V and 1 base for J; bases not matched to a gene: 8. Germline loops: CDR1 SNHLY, CDR2 FYNNEI. The CDR3 spells CASRWTSGRGGGTDTQYF. DNA for the CDR3: TGTGCCAGCAGATGGACTAGCGGGAGGGGGGGTGGCACAGATACGCAGTATTTT.

The chain uses TRBV5-7 and TRBJ2-7, with 13 nucleotides matching TRBD2. TRBV5-7 is marked as an open reading frame, function uncertain. Trimming cost V 6 bases and J 1 base; bases outside gene matches: 4. The CDR3 is made up of 15 amino acids. CDR3 residues: CASITSGRVSYEQYF. The CDR3 region has the DNA TGTGCCAGCATCACTAGCGGGAGGGTGTCCTACGAGCAGTACTTC.

J is TRBJ2-7 and V is TRBV2; no definite D call. The V gene's germline CDR1 is SNHLY and CDR2 FYNNEI. Trimming took 5 bases from V and 3 from J, leaving 20 bases between them. CDR3 size: 16 residues. CDR3: CASSLFNLGFGYEQYF. DNA of the CDR3: TGTGCCAGCAGTTTATTCAATTTGGGATTCGGCTACGAGCAGTACTTC.